The TCR beta chain described here comes from a study of T cell repertoires in cytomegalovirus infection. On the study more broadly: HLA-C-restricted CMV epitopes, recently identified, and well-studied HLA-B-restricted ones were used by the study. Evidence of both CMV infection and a matching HLA type came from public TCR beta signatures. Study-level findings and limits: The ex vivo response showed dominance by HLA-C-restricted CMV-specific TCR beta clonotypes.

From germline, CDR1 is MNHEY and CDR2 SMNVEV (reference sequence). V gave up 6 bases and J gave up 4 bases, with 17 bases separating them. This CDR3 spans 15 amino acids. On this clonotype itself: Its antigen is unidentified.

TCRdb analysed the reads with MiXCR anew, one entry per CDR3 protein. The table records about 120,000 distinct CDR3 sequences, over 30% of them present only once. Here the sequenced sample was CD8+ T cells from cultured PBMCs, taken from culture after CMV antigen stimulation. The receptor comes from a human donor in good health (CMV status not recorded). Some clones in this sample may be carry-over from other donors' samples. The J gene is TRBJ2-3, the V gene TRBV27, with D perhaps matching TRBD1 (7 bases). This chain's CDR3 is CASREQGRRADTQYF. DNA of the CDR3: TGTGCCAGCAGGGAACAGGGGAGGAGGGCAGATACGCAGTATTTT.